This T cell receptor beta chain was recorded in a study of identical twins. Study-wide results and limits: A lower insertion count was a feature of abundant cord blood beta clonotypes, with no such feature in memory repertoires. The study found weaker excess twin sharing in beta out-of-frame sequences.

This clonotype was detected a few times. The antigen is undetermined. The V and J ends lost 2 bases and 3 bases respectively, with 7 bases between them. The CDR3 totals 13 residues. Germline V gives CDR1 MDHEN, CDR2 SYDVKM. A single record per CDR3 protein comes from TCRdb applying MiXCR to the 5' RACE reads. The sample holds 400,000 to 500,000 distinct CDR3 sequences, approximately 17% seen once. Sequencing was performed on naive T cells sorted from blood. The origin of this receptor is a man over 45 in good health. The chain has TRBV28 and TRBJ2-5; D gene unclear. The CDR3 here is CASSLVTEETQYF. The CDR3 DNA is TGTGCCAGCAGTTTAGTTACTGAAGAGACCCAGTACTTC.